This T cell receptor beta chain was retrieved from a study of T cells after yellow fever vaccination (dated by TCRdb to 2018 to 2020). At the level of the whole study: The SMART-Seq v4 Ultra Low Input RNA kit was used to prepare libraries from fractions with low cell numbers. Bulk TCR alpha and beta repertoires were sequenced longitudinally to track T-cell clones before and after primary and booster YFV17D yellow fever vaccination. The cohort comprised two healthy male donors, one aged 18 to 30 and one aged 30 to 40 years. Blood was drawn at multiple timepoints before and after primary and secondary immunization, with bulk PBMC replicates and cell subsets isolated.

The table lists this clonotype with many counts. Its antigen is currently not known. Per-nucleotide qualities are absent, and no much larger clonotype sits a single base away. Taken from the germline V gene, the CDR1 and CDR2 loops are SGDLS and YYNGEE. Including cysteine and phenylalanine, the CDR3 has 16 amino acids. The read is trimmed to its CDR3 DNA, 48 bases read in frame from base 1. V is cut back by 0 bases and J by 5 bases, with 9 bases in the junction unmatched. What the study reported, not specific to this receptor: Because abundant contaminating clonotypes from the bulk population could be contained in FACS-sorted repertoires, computational filtering was required. A small share of clonotypes was detected in both CD4 and CD8 compartments, with the overlap likely arising from convergent recombination. Most clones expanded after primary vaccination were re-detected after the booster (almost 98% of CD4 and 80% to 90% of CD8), suggesting broad memory maintenance. The study included only a couple of donors, which limits how far the findings can be generalized. Compared with the primary T-cell response, the secondary T-cell response was faster but weaker, reaching its peak on day 5 rather than on day 15.

The label giving this sample's treatment or condition can be read as: live attenuated yellow fever vaccine strain. At every blood-draw timepoint, two biological replicates of bulk PBMCs were collected. A standard Ficoll-Paque protocol was used to isolate PBMCs from peripheral blood. TriZol was used to extract RNA from bulk PBMCs, CD4 and CD8 fractions, and dextramer-positive and dextramer-negative fractions. Instrument on record: Illumina NovaSeq 6000. Synthesis of TCR cDNA relied on 5'RACE template switching, a step that introduced a universal primer site along with unique molecular identifiers. Priming for cDNA synthesis came from both the TCR alpha and TCR beta constant segments. Library amplification used two PCR steps, and the second PCR step added sample barcodes and sequencing adapters. Sequencing of libraries was performed on Illumina HiSeq 2500 (2x100 bp) or NovaSeq (2x150 bp). Per the original workflow: MIGEC handled demultiplexing of reads and collapsing into UMI consensus sequences, while MiXCR performed V(D)J alignment. Vaccine-responding clonotypes were identified with edgeR using replicate PBMC samples, with FDR below 0.01 and a log2 fold change above 5 up to day 15 being required. Bulk clonotypes were assigned CD4 or CD8 identity according to which sequenced CD4 or CD8 repertoire held them at higher abundance. TCRdb's own reprocessing of the public reads used fastp at Q25 and MiXCR and kept productive beta chains. Each record represents a unique CDR3 protein, reported with the most common genes and DNA among its rows. Here the V and J calls rest on TCRdb's processing, not on the authors' analysis. Across this sample there are hundreds of thousands of distinct CDR3 sequences, with 15% to 20% seen only once. The top ten clones comprise roughly a sixth of the sample.

The clonotype was recovered from a man between 18 and 35 years old who received the YFV17D yellow fever vaccine. Recombination joined TRBV9 with TRBJ2-5, with TRBD1 matching 8 junction bases. The source was PBMCs, collected before the yellow fever booster vaccination. The DNA reads TGTGCCAGCAGCGTAGCTTCCCAGGGGGCGGGGGAGACCCAGTACTTC. Its amino acids are CASSVASQGAGETQYF.